This T cell receptor (beta chain) originates from a study of T-cell memory formation after mild COVID-19. The study's findings and limits: CD4+ bias marked clones expanding day 15 to 37, unlike balanced contracting clones. Among CD4+ contracting clones, most were CM and EM, and CD8+ ones EMRA.

Of note for this clonotype: Its target is not known.

The CDR3 covers 15 residues. Germline lookup yields CDR1 MRHNA and CDR2 SNTAGT. J was trimmed by 8 bases and V by 5 bases; bases with no gene match: 10. TCRdb re-derived calls from the 5' RACE reads in MiXCR, one entry per CDR3 protein. The table records some 190,000 distinct CDR3 sequences, 16% of them present only once. The sequenced material came from PBMCs or a T cell subset sorted from them (not recorded which). The receptor comes from an adult woman who had mild COVID-19 (a few samples of this study predate the infection). Cell type and time point are not known. The V gene is TRBV6-4, the J gene TRBJ2-1, with TRBD2 identical over 9 bases. The CDR3 loop reads CASSSNPAGGYEQFF. The CDR3 DNA follows: TGTGCCAGCAGTTCCAACCCAGCGGGGGGCTATGAGCAGTTCTTC.